This T cell receptor beta chain was retrieved from a study of blood T cell repertoires in COVID-19. Assignment of participants to cohorts was predicated upon participant-reported clinical history. The protocol was immunoSEQ multiplex PCR, while the TCRdb copy is restricted to in-frame clones and leaves out a portion. The sample records about 150,000 clones, around 80% being singletons. This CDR3 is 14 amino acids long. CDR1 and CDR2 (germline): MDHEN, SYDVKM. V was shortened by 5 bases and J by 5 bases, with 12 bases between the two germline ends. This rearrangement joins TRBV28 to TRBJ1-4; D not resolved. This TCR was recovered from a woman aged 50 to 60 who had recovered from COVID-19. The sequenced material came from PBMCs or T cells enriched from blood (not recorded which). CDR3 coding DNA: TGTGCCAGCAGTCCGGGAGTTCTCAATGAAAAACTGTTTTTT. The encoded protein is CASSPGVLNEKLFF.